A single sample gave rise to the 15 T cell receptor beta chains below, sequenced in a study of T cell responses to AZD1222 COVID-19 vaccine. Profiling relied on immunoSEQ multiplex PCR, and the TCRdb table lists in-frame clones only, not all of them. The data show 150,000 or so clones, roughly 88% seen once. Here the sequenced sample was peripheral blood, taken on day 0 of AZD1222 vaccination. These receptors all come from an adult in good health.

A single count supports this clone. The gene calls are TRBV10-3 and TRBJ1-1; the D gene is possibly TRBD1 (5 bases). The V gene's germline CDR1 is ENHRY and CDR2 SYGVKD. This CDR3 region has 14 residues. Trimming took 7 bases from V and 5 from J, leaving 17 bases between them. This CDR3 is CAIKSDRAGTEAFF. For the CDR3, the DNA is TGTGCCATCAAATCCGACAGAGCAGGAACTGAAGCTTTCTTT.

The V gene is TRBV5-6, the J gene TRBJ2-7; possible D gene TRBD2, 7 bases. Trimming shortened V by 4 bases and J by 6 bases, and 20 bases separated the two germline ends. This CDR3 comprises 15 residues. Per germline, CDR1 SGHDT and CDR2 YYEEEE. The CDR3 region has the DNA TGTGCCAGCAGCCTAAAGGGGGGGAATAGGCCCGAGCAGTACTTC. It encodes CASSLKGGNRPEQYF.

The chain employs TRBV28 and TRBJ2-7, with TRBD1 matching over 9 bases. The CDR3 consists of 15 residues. V was clipped by 5 bases and J by 5 bases; unmatched bases: 10. Germline values: CDR1 MDHEN, CDR2 SYDVKM. The DNA for the CDR3 is TGTGCCAGCAGTACCACCGGGACAGGGAACCACGAGCAGTACTTC. Encoded protein: CASSTTGTGNHEQYF.

This chain uses TRBV10-2 with TRBJ1-2, with 7 nucleotides matching TRBD1. The CDR3 extends over 16 amino acids. The germline V gene encodes CDR1 WSHSY and CDR2 SAAADI. Losses at the gene ends were 3 bases for V and 1 base for J; bases not matched to a gene: 8. CDR3 bases: TGCGCCAGCAGTGATCCCTCGACAGGGTTTAACTATGGCTACACCTTC. It encodes CASSDPSTGFNYGYTF.

V usage is TRBV7-9 and J usage is TRBJ1-3, with no clear D. The CDR3 consists of 16 residues. CDR1 and CDR2 from the germline V gene are SEHNR and FQNEAQ (reference sequence). V was clipped by 5 bases and J by 7 bases, with 21 bases between them. Here the CDR3 reads CASSRPAGRAGNTIYF. The CDR3, as DNA: TGTGCCAGCAGCAGACCCGCGGGCCGTGCCGGGAACACCATATATTTT.

The gene calls are TRBV21-1 and TRBJ2-1. TRBV21-1 is assigned pseudogene status. This CDR3 region has 14 residues. The CDR3 coding sequence is TGTGCCAGCAGCAGTTGGGGATCCTACAATGAGCAGTTCTTC. This translates into CASSSWGSYNEQFF.

The chain recombines TRBV11-3 with TRBJ2-2, with 9 bases matching TRBD2. Trimming cost V 4 bases and J 1 base; bases outside gene matches: 10. Germline lookup yields CDR1 SGHNT and CDR2 YENEEA. The length of the CDR3 is 18 residues. CDR3 loop: CASSSRGVTSGNTGELFF. The CDR3 DNA is TGTGCCAGCAGCTCACGAGGTGTGACTAGCGGGAACACCGGGGAGCTGTTTTTT.

The gene calls are TRBV3-1 (or the pseudogene TRBV3-2) and TRBJ1-2; TRBD1 matches at 7 bases. There are 15 residues in the CDR3. Per germline, CDR1 LGHDT and CDR2 YNNKEL (reference sequence). Unmatched junction bases numbered 9, after V lost 4 bases and J lost 4 bases. The CDR3 sequence: CASSRTPTGTYGYTF. DNA for the CDR3: TGTGCCAGCAGCCGCACCCCGACAGGGACCTATGGCTACACCTTC.

The chain is built from TRBV6-5 and TRBJ2-3; 10 bases are shared with TRBD2. The CDR3 is 14 residues long. Per the germline V gene, CDR1 is MNHEY and CDR2 is SVGAGI. The ends lost 6 bases at V and 3 bases at J; junction bases unmatched: 3. CDR3 sequence reads: CASRAGGQTDTQYF. Written as DNA, the CDR3 is TGTGCCAGCAGAGCGGGGGGGCAAACAGATACGCAGTATTTT.

The CDR3 sequence is CASSLNLNQPQHF. The CDR3 DNA sequence: TGTGCCAGCAGCCTCAATCTTAATCAGCCCCAGCATTTT. The chain combines TRBV3-1 (or the pseudogene TRBV3-2) with TRBJ1-5; D is uncertain. This CDR3 spans 13 amino acids. V lost 4 bases and J 4 bases, leaving 8 bases between the germline ends. CDR1 is LGHDT, CDR2 YNNKEL, per germline (reference sequence).

This rearrangement joins TRBV2 to TRBJ2-7; D could derive from TRBD1 or TRBD2 (5 bases each). The CDR3 extends over 15 amino acids. V was clipped by 3 bases and J by 4 bases, with 16 bases between them. Germline values: CDR1 SNHLY, CDR2 FYNNEI. CDR3 nucleotides: TGTGCCAGCAGTGACTGGGGCGGGCTGGGATACGAGCAGTACTTC. Translating it yields CASSDWGGLGYEQYF.

This chain joins TRBV28 and TRBJ2-1; D might be TRBD1 or TRBD2, each matching 5 bases. Per the germline V gene, CDR1 is MDHEN and CDR2 is SYDVKM. The V end was cut by 6 bases, the J end by 6 bases, with 12 bases between. The CDR3 runs to 13 residues. CDR3 coding DNA: TGTGCCAGCAGAGCCGGGGCGGCCAATGAGCAGTTCTTC. Translated: CASRAGAANEQFF.

This chain links TRBV6-6 with TRBJ2-7; 7 bases agree with TRBD1. The CDR3 contains 12 residues. Per the germline V gene, CDR1 is MNHNY and CDR2 is SVGAGI (reference sequence). V gave up 10 bases and J gave up 2 bases; unmatched junction bases: 5. The CDR3 DNA is TGTGCCATTTGGGACAGTCCCTACGAGCAGTACTTC. Its translation: CAIWDSPYEQYF.

V gene TRBV25-1 combines with J gene TRBJ1-4, with D maybe TRBD1 (5 bases). The germline gives CDR1 MGHDK, CDR2 SYGVNS. Trimming pared 1 base from V and 6 bases from J, leaving 15 bases between. The CDR3 has 16 residues. As DNA, the CDR3 is TGTGCCAGCAGTGAATGGGGCGCGGGGTATCATGAAAAACTGTTTTTT. This codes for CASSEWGAGYHEKLFF.

The chain uses TRBV21-1 and TRBJ2-5; the table's D call, TRBD1, was not checked against the DNA. TRBV21-1 is a documented pseudogene. The CDR3 has 15 amino acids. Here the CDR3 reads CASSKDGPTLETQYF. DNA of the CDR3: TGTGCCAGCAGCAAAGATGGGCCTACTCTGGAGACCCAGTACTTC.